One and the same sample provided the 28 T cell receptor beta chains below, sequenced in a study of T-cell memory formation after mild COVID-19. TCRdb re-derived calls from the 5' RACE reads in MiXCR, one entry per CDR3 protein. This table has some 180,000 distinct CDR3 sequences, under 15% appearing once. The source material was PBMCs or a T cell subset sorted from them (not recorded which). The receptors were sampled from a man in his late teens or twenties who had mild COVID-19 (a few samples of this study predate the infection). Cell type and time point are not known.

The chain combines TRBV7-2 with TRBJ2-2, with TRBD1 matching over 8 bases. The CDR3 spans 16 residues. V was clipped by 5 bases and J by 1 base; unmatched bases: 6. The germline CDR1 and CDR2 sequences are SGHTA and FQGNSA. Here the CDR3 reads CASSPRGTGNTGELFF. In DNA, the CDR3 is TGTGCCAGCAGCCCGAGAGGGACAGGGAACACCGGGGAGCTGTTTTTT.

This clonotype was recorded many times. The chain is built from TRBV5-1 and TRBJ1-4; possibly TRBD1 for D (5 bases). This CDR3 has 16 residues. V dropped 0 bases and J dropped 3 bases, with 12 bases sitting between them. Germline V gene data show CDR1 as SGHRS and CDR2 as YFSETQ. This CDR3 is CASSLGLRDANEKLFF. The CDR3 DNA follows: TGCGCCAGCAGCTTGGGGCTCCGGGACGCTAATGAAAAACTGTTTTTT.

V and J are TRBV29-1 and TRBJ1-5, with a tentative D call TRBD1 (6 bases). CDR1 is SQVTM and CDR2 is ANQGSEA in the germline V gene. V was trimmed by 4 bases and J by 0 bases, leaving 7 bases between them. This CDR3 is built from 13 residues. CDR3 nucleotide sequence: TGCAGCGTTGTACAGGGTAGCAATCAGCCCCAGCATTTT. Translation gives CSVVQGSNQPQHF. Drawing the rest from reference TRBV29-1 and TRBJ1-5, the complete variable domain is SAVISQKPSRDICQRGTSLTIQCQVDSQVTMMFWYRQQPGQSLTLIATANQGSEATYESGFVIDKFPISRPNLTFSTLTVSNMSPEDSSIYLCSVVQGSNQPQHFGDGTRLSIL.

V is TRBV12-3 or TRBV12-4 and J is TRBJ1-5, with no clear D. The CDR3 sequence is 17 residues long. V was shortened by 4 bases and J by 1 base, with 17 bases between the two germline ends. The CDR3 is CASSSPAWGSSNQPQHF. CDR3 DNA: TGTGCCAGCAGTTCCCCGGCATGGGGAAGCAGCAATCAGCCCCAGCATTTT.

The chain employs TRBV5-1 and TRBJ2-5, with TRBD1 as a possible D gene (5 bases). CDR1 is SGHRS, CDR2 YFSETQ, per germline. Trimming took off 0 bases at V and 4 bases at J, with 10 bases between the two ends. The CDR3 runs 14 residues. The DNA of the CDR3 is TGCGCCAGCAGCTTGGAGGGGAATTCAGAGACCCAGTACTTC. The encoded protein is CASSLEGNSETQYF.

V usage is TRBV20-1 and J usage is TRBJ2-3; 8 nucleotides match TRBD2. CDR1 is DFQATT and CDR2 is SNEGSKA in the germline V gene (reference sequence). V was pared by 7 bases and J by 6 bases, with 15 bases of the junction left unmatched. There are 15 residues in the CDR3. CDR3 nucleotide sequence: TGCAGTGACCAAAAGGACGGCACGGGGGGGGATACGCAGTATTTT. Translated, it gives CSDQKDGTGGDTQYF.

The J gene is TRBJ2-1, the V gene TRBV24-1, with a possible D match to TRBD2 (7 bases). Germline V lookup: CDR1 KGHDR, CDR2 SFDVKD. This CDR3 has 15 amino acids. Trimming shortened V by 5 bases and J by 8 bases, and 18 bases separated the two germline ends. The CDR3 bases are TGTGCCACCAGTGTTTCTAGGGGGGGAAGGGATGAGCAGTTCTTC. Encoded protein: CATSVSRGGRDEQFF.

The chain has TRBV7-6 and TRBJ2-3; D is unclear. In germline, CDR1 is SGHVS, CDR2 FNYEAQ. The CDR3 runs to 13 residues. V was clipped by 4 bases and J by 6 bases, with 11 bases between them. The CDR3 bases are TGTGCCAGCAGCTCCTACGACCGGGATACGCAGTATTTT. Its protein product is CASSSYDRDTQYF.

This clonotype was detected only a few times. V usage is TRBV7-3 and J usage is TRBJ2-1; 8 nucleotides line up with TRBD1. CDR3 size: 16 residues. Germline CDR1 SGHTA, CDR2 FQGTGA. After removal of 6 bases from V and 8 bases from J, the junction contained 15 bases not matched to a gene. CDR3 nucleotides: TGTGCCAGCAGTCCCCCGAAGGACAGGGTTCTGGATGAGCAGTTCTTC. Its protein is CASSPPKDRVLDEQFF. The full variable domain, in which reference TRBV7-3 and TRBJ2-1 provide the parts outside the CDR3, is GAGVSQTPSNKVTEKGKYVELRCDPISGHTALYWYRQSLGQGPEFLIYFQGTGAADDSGLPNDRFFAVRPEGSVSTLKIQRTERGDSAVYLCASSPPKDRVLDEQFFGPGTRLTVL.

Ten or more counts support this clonotype. This chain links TRBV5-1 with TRBJ2-7, with D possibly being TRBD1 (5 bases). CDR3 size: 14 residues. CDR1 is SGHRS and CDR2 is YFSETQ in the germline V gene. The germline V and J ends were trimmed by 0 bases and 3 bases, with 10 bases remaining between them. CDR3 sequence reads: CASSLGAGYYEQYV. The DNA of the CDR3 is TGCGCCAGCAGCTTGGGGGCAGGGTACTACGAGCAGTACGTC.

Here the CDR3 reads CASNMGAARDTQYF. The CDR3 DNA reads TGTGCCAGCAACATGGGGGCAGCGAGGGATACGCAGTATTTT. The rearrangement uses TRBV28 and TRBJ2-3, with a weak D call TRBD1 (6 bases). The germline CDR1 and CDR2 sequences are MDHEN and SYDVKM. V lost 7 bases and J 6 bases, leaving 17 bases between the germline ends. The CDR3 sequence is 14 residues long.

This clonotype has a count of ten or more. The J gene is TRBJ1-1, the V gene TRBV4-1; possibly TRBD1 for D (6 bases). This CDR3 region has 19 residues. V lost 6 bases, J lost 1 base, and 27 bases lay in between. Germline CDR1 is MGHRA and CDR2 is YSYEKL. In DNA, the CDR3 is TGCGCCAGCAGACAGCCTCCCCGTGTACAGGGTACCAAGAACACTGAAGCTTTCTTT. It specifies CASRQPPRVQGTKNTEAFF.

This clonotype has more than one count but fewer than ten. The genes are TRBV30 and TRBJ1-2; TRBD1 might be the D (6 bases). The CDR3 spans 15 residues. The V end was cut by 4 bases, the J end by 3 bases, with 18 bases between. Germline loops: CDR1 GTSNPN, CDR2 SVGIG (reference sequence). In DNA form, the CDR3 reads TGTGCCTGGATTCAAGTGGGGGGCCACTACTATGGCTACACCTTC. Translation: CAWIQVGGHYYGYTF.

The genes are TRBV6-2 or TRBV6-3 and TRBJ1-1, with D possibly TRBD1 on 5 matching bases. V gave up 7 bases and J gave up 11 bases, with 17 bases separating them. The CDR3 loop spans 12 amino acids. Per the germline V gene, CDR1 is MNHEY and CDR2 is SVGEGT. CDR3 nucleotide sequence: TGTGCCAGCACCAACGGTAACAGGAGGGCTTTCTTT. Encoded protein: CASTNGNRRAFF.

The rearrangement links TRBV30 to TRBJ2-5; D is tentatively TRBD1 or TRBD2 (5 bases each). The CDR3 is made up of 13 amino acids. Between the trimmed V and J ends, which lost 5 bases and 0 bases, there was a span of 10 bases. Germline loops: CDR1 GTSNPN, CDR2 SVGIG (reference sequence). The CDR3 nucleotides read TGTGCCTGGTCCCGGGGCCACCAAGAGACCCAGTACTTC. Its protein is CAWSRGHQETQYF. The variable domain in full, with the rest retrieved from reference TRBV30 and TRBJ2-5, is SQTIHQWPATLVQPVGSPLSLECTVEGTSNPNLYWYRQAAGRGLQLLFYSVGIGQISSEVPQNLSASRPQDRQFILSSKKLLLSDSGFYLCAWSRGHQETQYFGPGTRLLVL.

This clonotype has only a few counts. This chain connects TRBV5-1 to TRBJ2-3; TRBD1 agrees at 9 bases. In germline, CDR1 is SGHRS, CDR2 YFSETQ. V was clipped by 7 bases and J by 6 bases; unmatched bases: 15. CDR3 length: 16 amino acids. The CDR3 nucleotides are TGCGCCAGCGCCCGCTCGGGACAGGGAGGTTCCGATACGCAGTATTTT. Translated, it gives CASARSGQGGSDTQYF.

This clonotype was detected only a few times. J is TRBJ2-3 and V is TRBV6-5, with D maybe TRBD1 (7 bases). The germline V gene encodes CDR1 MNHEY and CDR2 SVGAGI. This CDR3 spans 15 amino acids. Trimming removed 2 bases from V and 2 bases from J, with 11 bases in between. The CDR3 sequence is CASSYGGTATDTQYF. The CDR3, as DNA: TGTGCCAGCAGTTACGGAGGGACAGCCACAGATACGCAGTATTTT.

The chain uses TRBV6-5 and TRBJ1-1, with a weak D call TRBD1 (6 bases). Germline values: CDR1 MNHEY, CDR2 SVGAGI. This CDR3 contains 15 residues. Trimming removed 2 bases from V and 4 bases from J, with 14 bases in between. CDR3 nucleotides: TGTGCCAGCAGTTACAGGGCACAGGGTGCCACTGAAGCTTTCTTT. Translated, it gives CASSYRAQGATEAFF.

This clonotype was observed a handful of times. The chain joins TRBV12-3 or TRBV12-4 to TRBJ2-3; 14 bases align to TRBD2. J gave up 1 base and V 1 base, and 4 bases lay outside the gene matches. The CDR3 is made up of 18 amino acids. Here the CDR3 DNA reads TGTGCCAGCAGTTTAGGACTAGCGGGGGGGCCAGGCACAGATACGCAGTATTTT. The encoded protein is CASSLGLAGGPGTDTQYF.

For this clonotype: Mismatch with germline at one junction end may stem from a read error. The chain links TRBV9 to TRBJ2-5; D possibly matches TRBD1 or TRBD2 (6 bases each). There are 14 residues in the CDR3. Germline V gene sequence: CDR1 SGDLS, CDR2 YYNGEE. CDR3 protein: CASSVGGAYETQNF. Written as DNA, the CDR3 is TGTGCCAGCAGCGTAGGGGGGGCTTACGAGACCCAGAACTTC.

The chain recombines TRBV21-1 with TRBJ2-1; the table names TRBD2, a call not compared with the DNA. TRBV21-1 is shown as a pseudogene. The CDR3 extends over 17 amino acids. The CDR3 region is CASSPLELSGGLGEQFF. The CDR3 DNA follows: TGTGCCAGCAGCCCTCTCGAGTTGTCGGGGGGGCTGGGAGAGCAGTTCTTC.

The V and J genes are TRBV7-2 and TRBJ2-1; D gene uncertain. Germline CDR1 reads SGHTA; CDR2 reads FQGNSA. V shed 1 base and J shed 7 bases, with 14 bases lying between them. CDR3 length: 15 amino acids. CDR3 region: CASSLVNLGRNEQFF. DNA of the CDR3: TGTGCCAGCAGCTTAGTTAACTTGGGTAGGAATGAGCAGTTCTTC.

This clonotype appeared a few times. This rearrangement joins TRBV29-1 to TRBJ1-4; D ambiguous. This CDR3 has 13 residues. Germline CDR1 and CDR2: SQVTM and ANQGSEA. The CDR3 reads CSCGSNENEKLFF. For the CDR3, the DNA is TGCAGTTGTGGCAGCAATGAAAATGAAAAACTGTTTTTT.

The J gene is TRBJ1-2, the V gene TRBV7-2; D not resolved. CDR3 size: 14 residues. Germline loops: CDR1 SGHTA, CDR2 FQGNSA. Trimming shortened V by 0 bases and J by 5 bases, and 10 bases separated the two germline ends. The CDR3 DNA reads as TGTGCCAGCAGCTTAGCGCCCACGAAGTATGGCTACACCTTC. It translates to CASSLAPTKYGYTF.

This clonotype was observed many times. The J gene is TRBJ2-5, the V gene TRBV9; 8 nucleotides agree with TRBD1. Trimming cost V 2 bases and J 5 bases; bases outside gene matches: 11. The CDR3 has 16 residues. Germline CDR1 and CDR2: SGDLS and YYNGEE. Here the CDR3 reads CASSVSPRDRRETQYF. For the CDR3, the DNA is TGTGCCAGCAGCGTCTCCCCCCGGGACAGGCGGGAGACCCAGTACTTC.

This clonotype turned up a few times. The chain uses TRBV7-9 and TRBJ2-5; D is unresolved. CDR3 length: 13 amino acids. Germline V gives CDR1 SEHNR, CDR2 FQNEAQ (reference sequence). Deletions cut 3 bases from V and 5 bases from J, with 10 bases between. The CDR3 nucleotides are TGTGCCAGCAGCTTTCTAGGTTCGGAGACCCAGTACTTC. Translated, it gives CASSFLGSETQYF.

This clonotype has a handful of counts. The chain uses TRBV9 and TRBJ2-4, with D unresolved. With 2 bases removed from V and 8 bases from J, the gap between germline ends came to 14 bases. The CDR3 loop spans 14 amino acids. Germline CDR1 and CDR2: SGDLS and YYNGEE. CDR3: CASSVRPGVDIQYF. The CDR3 nucleotides read TGTGCCAGCAGCGTGAGGCCTGGGGTAGACATTCAGTACTTC.

V and J are TRBV15 and TRBJ2-3; tentative D call: TRBD2 (7 bases). Germline CDR1 LNHNV, CDR2 YYDKDF (reference sequence). CDR3 size: 15 residues. With 0 bases removed from V and 4 bases from J, the gap between germline ends came to 11 bases. The CDR3 coding sequence is TGTGCCACCAGCAGAGAAGGGGGGGCAGCAGATACGCAGTATTTT. This sequence encodes CATSREGGAADTQYF. Drawing the rest from reference TRBV15 and TRBJ2-3, the complete variable domain is DAMVIQNPRYQVTQFGKPVTLSCSQTLNHNVMYWYQQKSSQAPKLLFHYYDKDFNNEADTPDNFQSRRPNTSFCFLDIRSPGLGDTAMYLCATSREGGAADTQYFGPGTRLTVL.